This T cell receptor (beta chain) was captured by sequencing in a study of cytomegalovirus exposure and HLA in healthy donors. 13 Jbeta primers and 60 Vbeta primers were used for the PCR. Clones were sequenced by immunoSEQ multiplex PCR, and TCRdb holds only the in-frame ones, with some missing. The table shows under 200,000 clones, with 82% occurring only once. The CDR3 runs to 14 residues. Germline V CDR1 and CDR2: GTSNPN, SVGIG (reference sequence). Donors consisted of healthy bone marrow donors. The sample taken for sequencing was PBMCs. The TCR comes from a girl between 10 and 17 years old in good health and CMV-seropositive. V gene TRBV30 combines with J gene TRBJ1-3, with D possibly TRBD1 on 6 matching bases. CDR3 sequence reads: CAVTGAGAGNTIYF. As DNA, the CDR3 is TGTGCGGTCACCGGGGCAGGGGCTGGAAACACCATATATTTT.